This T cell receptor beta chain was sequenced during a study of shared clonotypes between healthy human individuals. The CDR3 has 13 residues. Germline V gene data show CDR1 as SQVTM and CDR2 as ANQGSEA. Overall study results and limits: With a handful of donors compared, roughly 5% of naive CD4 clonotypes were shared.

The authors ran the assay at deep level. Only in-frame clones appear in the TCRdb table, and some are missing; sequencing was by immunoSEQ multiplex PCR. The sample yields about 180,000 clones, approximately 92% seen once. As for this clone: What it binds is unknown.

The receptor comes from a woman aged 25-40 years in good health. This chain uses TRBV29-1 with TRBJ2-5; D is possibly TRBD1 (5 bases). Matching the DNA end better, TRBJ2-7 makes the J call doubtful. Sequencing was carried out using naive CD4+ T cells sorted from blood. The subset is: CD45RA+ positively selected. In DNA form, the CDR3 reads TGCAGCGTCAAACACACAGGTTCCTACGAGCAGTACTTC. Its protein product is CSVKHTGSYEQYF.